The 9 T cell receptor beta chains reported below all come from one sample, sequenced in a study of T-cell memory formation after mild COVID-19. TCRdb reprocessed the 5' RACE reads via MiXCR and lists one record per CDR3 protein. Of 400,000 or so distinct CDR3 sequences in the sample, about 19% were seen once. The sample consisted of PBMCs or a T cell subset sorted from them (not recorded which). These receptors all stem from an adult woman who had mild COVID-19 (a few samples of this study predate the infection). Cell type and time point are not known.

The chain links TRBV5-4 to TRBJ2-5; 12 positions agree with TRBD2. This CDR3 comprises 16 residues. Looked up from germline, CDR1 is SGHNT and CDR2 is YYREEE (reference sequence). Germline trimming cut 4 bases from V and 0 bases from J; bases unmatched to any gene: 4. In nucleotides, the CDR3 is TGTGCCAGCAGCCTTGGGACTAGCGGGTACCAAGAGACCCAGTACTTC. Protein sequence: CASSLGTSGYQETQYF.

The chain carries TRBV20-1 and TRBJ2-1; D may be TRBD1 (5 bases). The germline V gene has CDR1 DFQATT and CDR2 SNEGSKA (reference sequence). This CDR3 is built from 15 residues. CDR3 bases: TGCAGGGCGGAAAGACAGCCGTCCTCAGGGAATGAGCAGTTCTTC. Translating it yields CRAERQPSSGNEQFF.

Only a few counts were recorded for this clonotype. The chain couples TRBV3-1 to TRBJ2-1; possible D gene TRBD1, 6 bases. The germline CDR1 and CDR2 sequences are LGHDT and YNNKEL (reference sequence). This CDR3 contains 17 residues. V was pared by 1 base and J by 6 bases, with 19 bases between. The CDR3 reads CASSQGWVPTGGNEQFF. CDR3 bases: TGTGCCAGCAGCCAAGGATGGGTCCCGACAGGCGGCAATGAGCAGTTCTTC.

This clonotype was seen a few times. The chain carries TRBV2 and TRBJ2-7; D tentatively reads TRBD1 or TRBD2 (5 bases each). The germline CDR1 and CDR2 sequences are SNHLY and FYNNEI. With 4 bases removed from V and 3 bases from J, the gap between germline ends came to 13 bases. The CDR3 length is 14 residues. In DNA, the CDR3 is TGTGCCAGCAGTGGGGGACGCGGACACTACGAGCAGTACTTC. Encoded protein: CASSGGRGHYEQYF.

Only a few counts were recorded for this clonotype. The V and J genes are TRBV5-1 and TRBJ2-7, with D unclear. The germline V gene has CDR1 SGHRS and CDR2 YFSETQ. This CDR3 is 14 amino acids long. Trimming pared 0 bases from V and 3 bases from J, leaving 10 bases between. CDR3 coding DNA: TGCGCCAGCAGCTTGGAGGGTTTGGACTACGAGCAGTACTTC. It codes for CASSLEGLDYEQYF.

In this sample, this clonotype turned up a few times. The V and J genes are TRBV11-1 and TRBJ2-6; D gene unclear. The V end lost 4 bases, the J end lost 0 bases, and 7 bases lay between the germline ends. Per germline, CDR1 SGHAT and CDR2 FQDESV (reference sequence). CDR3 length: 15 amino acids. The CDR3 is CASSSRDSGANVLTF. The CDR3 DNA follows: TGTGCCAGCAGCTCCAGAGACTCTGGGGCCAACGTCCTGACTTTC.

This clonotype came up a few times. This rearrangement joins TRBV27 to TRBJ2-3, with no clear D. Germline V gene data show CDR1 as MNHEY and CDR2 as SMNVEV (reference sequence). The CDR3 has 14 residues. V was cut by 3 bases and J by 0 bases, with 7 bases left in between. DNA for the CDR3: TGTGCCAGCAGTTTGGTACTTAGCACAGATACGCAGTATTTT. Protein: CASSLVLSTDTQYF.

DNA for the CDR3: TGTGCCAGCAGCTCTTCCCTCTCTAGCGGGGGACTCGAGCAGTACTTC. Protein: CASSSSLSSGGLEQYF. This chain uses TRBV11-2 with TRBJ2-7; 10 bases agree with TRBD2. Germline V gives CDR1 SGHAT, CDR2 FQNNGV. The CDR3 is 16 amino acids. The ends lost 4 bases at V and 6 bases at J; junction bases unmatched: 12.

CDR3 DNA sequence: TGTGCCAGCAGTGAAGCAGAGGATAGCGTGAATGAGCAGTTCTTC. This codes for CASSEAEDSVNEQFF. The chain recombines TRBV6-1 with TRBJ2-1; tentatively, D is TRBD2 (5 bases). This CDR3 region has 15 residues. The V gene's germline CDR1 is MNHNS and CDR2 SASEGT. Trimming left V 0 bases short and J 7 bases short, with 13 bases between.